The clone carrying this T cell receptor (beta chain) was found many times. Its specificity is not known. The entry originates in a study of blood T cells in healthy people across ages. Findings and caveats of the study: Older age went with lower TCR beta diversity per million T cells, in a roughly linear way.

Approximately 9.1 milliliters was the volume of peripheral blood drawn from each donor. Together with a sample-barcoded 5' primer, a J-beta primer mix was included in a second PCR lasting about 6 to 11 cycles. Using its own MiXCR run on the 5' RACE reads, TCRdb lists one record per CDR3 protein. The sample lists about 590,000 distinct CDR3 sequences, 25% to 30% seen once, with around 16% in the top ten. CDR1 is SGHTA and CDR2 is FQGNSA in the germline V gene. Trimming removed 0 bases from V and 7 bases from J, with 15 bases in between. The CDR3 loop spans 15 amino acids. Sequencing was done on a sample of blood. This chain connects TRBV7-2 to TRBJ1-2; D is undetermined. This receptor was identified in a woman at least 80 years old in good health. The CDR3 DNA is TGTGCCAGCAGCTTAGCGAACGGGAACCTAGGTGGCTACACCTTC. Its translation is CASSLANGNLGGYTF.